The T cell receptor (beta chain) described here comes from a study of blood T cell repertoires in COVID-19. Study in general: The United States, Italy and Spain supplied acute and convalescent COVID-19 samples. Sample material is recorded as cDNA or gDNA derived from T cells, B-cell-depleted T cells, or PBMCs.

This CDR3 has 15 amino acids. J gave up 2 bases and V 10 bases, and 12 bases lay outside the gene matches. Germline lookup yields CDR1 LNHDA and CDR2 SQIVND (reference sequence). Original processing methods: Reference gene primer amplification in the assay estimated nucleated cell counts. Sequenced by immunoSEQ multiplex PCR; TCRdb stores in-frame clones only, minus some. V, J and clone size reflect that table, while D and trimming were determined from the DNA. The table lists some 150,000 clones, just over 85% of them singletons. This sequence originates from an older man with acute or convalescent COVID-19. V is TRBV19 and J is TRBJ2-3, with TRBD1 matching 7 bases. The specimen was peripheral blood. The CDR3 bases are TGTGCCACTCTTGACAGGGCCCTATCCACAGATACGCAGTATTTT. It specifies CATLDRALSTDTQYF.